The 32 T cell receptor beta chains below come from one sample, sequenced in a study of patients and donors after allogeneic stem cell transplantation. TCRdb called the RT-PCR reads again in MiXCR, with one record for every CDR3 protein. Among about a million distinct CDR3 sequences, about a sixth were seen once, and the ten largest hold around 5.5%. Sequencing was carried out using blood, either unsorted or a sorted T cell fraction (not recorded which). These receptors originate from a human donor who was either an allogeneic HSCT recipient or a stem cell or donor lymphocyte infusion donor (not recorded which). It is not recorded whose cells these are; they may come from a transplant donor.

This clonotype was seen a handful of times. The chain employs TRBV15 and TRBJ1-4; D not resolved. The CDR3 runs to 16 residues. Trimming took 1 base from V and 4 from J, leaving 13 bases between them. CDR1 and CDR2 (germline): LNHNV, YYDKDF (reference sequence). CDR3 residues: CATSRVIGSGNEKLFF. The CDR3 coding sequence is TGTGCCACCAGCAGAGTCATTGGCAGTGGTAATGAAAAACTGTTTTTT.

A few counts support this clonotype. This chain links TRBV30 with TRBJ2-7; no firm D call. Germline loops: CDR1 GTSNPN, CDR2 SVGIG (reference sequence). The CDR3 has 12 residues. V was shortened by 0 bases and J by 0 bases, with 3 bases between the two germline ends. CDR3 nucleotide sequence: TGTGCCTGGAGTGTGGACTCCTACGAGCAGTACTTC. It is translated as CAWSVDSYEQYF.

This clonotype was observed a few times. This chain links TRBV27 with TRBJ2-7; D is possibly TRBD1 (5 bases). Trimming removed 3 bases from V and 6 bases from J, with 12 bases in between. This CDR3 has 13 amino acids. CDR1 MNHEY and CDR2 SMNVEV come from the germline V gene (reference sequence). This chain's CDR3 is CASSLSQASEQYF. For the CDR3, the DNA is TGTGCCAGCAGTTTGTCACAGGCTTCCGAGCAGTACTTC.

This clonotype was detected only a few times. The J gene is TRBJ2-3, the V gene TRBV20-1; D gene ambiguous. Trimming removed 4 bases from V and 2 bases from J, with 10 bases in between. This CDR3 comprises 13 residues. Germline assignment: CDR1 DFQATT and CDR2 SNEGSKA (reference sequence). This CDR3 is CSATNFNTDTQYF. In DNA, the CDR3 is TGCAGTGCTACAAATTTTAACACAGATACGCAGTATTTT.

This chain's CDR3 is CATSDTGSGFYEQYF. The CDR3 nucleotides are TGTGCCACCAGTGACACAGGGAGCGGATTCTACGAGCAGTACTTC. The V and J genes are TRBV24-1 and TRBJ2-7; weak D call: TRBD1 (6 bases). The germline V and J ends were trimmed by 4 bases and 3 bases, with 15 bases remaining between them. The CDR3 is made up of 15 amino acids. In germline, CDR1 is KGHDR, CDR2 SFDVKD.

The chain uses TRBV11-1 and TRBJ2-7; D is unclear. The CDR3 is 12 amino acids. V was pared by 5 bases and J by 5 bases, with 10 bases between. CDR1 and CDR2 from the germline V gene are SGHAT and FQDESV (reference sequence). The CDR3 nucleotides read TGTGCCAGCAGCAAGGCCCCGGACGAGCAGTACTTC. As protein: CASSKAPDEQYF.

This clonotype occurred a few times. This chain connects TRBV20-1 to TRBJ2-7; D not certain. Germline values: CDR1 DFQATT, CDR2 SNEGSKA (reference sequence). Between the trimmed V and J ends, which lost 4 bases and 1 base, there was a span of 11 bases. This CDR3 contains 13 residues. The CDR3, as DNA: TGCAGTGCTACCCGGACGAGTTCCTACGAGCAGTACTTC. This translates into CSATRTSSYEQYF.

This CDR3 is CASSARTFTSLYEQYF. CDR3 sequence (DNA): TGTGCCAGCAGCGCCCGGACCTTTACTAGTCTCTACGAGCAGTACTTC. The chain is built from TRBV9 and TRBJ2-7, with D perhaps matching TRBD2 (5 bases). Germline V gene data show CDR1 as SGDLS and CDR2 as YYNGEE. Trimming shortened V by 3 bases and J by 3 bases, and 19 bases separated the two germline ends. The CDR3 runs 16 residues.

This clonotype was counted between two and nine times. This chain connects TRBV9 to TRBJ2-2, with D possibly TRBD2 on 5 matching bases. Trimming took off 0 bases at V and 5 bases at J, with 11 bases between the two ends. Germline V gene sequence: CDR1 SGDLS, CDR2 YYNGEE. The CDR3 extends over 15 amino acids. The CDR3 reads CASSVESSRTGELFF. For the CDR3, the DNA is TGTGCCAGCAGCGTAGAGTCTAGCCGTACCGGGGAGCTGTTTTTT.

The rearrangement joins TRBV5-6 to TRBJ1-1; D may be TRBD1 (6 bases). V lost 1 base to trimming and J lost 0 bases, with 13 bases between them. The CDR3 loop spans 16 amino acids. CDR1 and CDR2 (germline): SGHDT, YYEEEE. This chain's CDR3 is CASSLQTGRVNTEAFF. In nucleotides, the CDR3 is TGTGCCAGCAGCTTGCAAACAGGGAGGGTGAACACTGAAGCTTTCTTT.

This clonotype was observed a single time. This chain links TRBV5-6 with TRBJ2-7; the D gene is possibly TRBD1 (5 bases). The CDR3 consists of 14 residues. Germline values: CDR1 SGHDT, CDR2 YYEEEE. The V gene lost 0 bases and the J gene lost 3 bases, with 10 bases spanning the gap. CDR3 in DNA: TGTGCCAGCAGCTTGGGGGGCTATCACTACGAGCAGTACTTC. Translation gives CASSLGGYHYEQYF.

This clonotype came up a few times. The chain uses TRBV12-3 or TRBV12-4 and TRBJ2-7, with no clear D. Trimming took off 3 bases at V and 7 bases at J, with 22 bases between the two ends. This CDR3 contains 16 residues. This CDR3 reads CASSLDVLTGMREQYF. CDR3 nucleotide sequence: TGTGCCAGCAGTTTGGACGTACTTACTGGTATGCGGGAGCAGTACTTC.

The CDR3, as DNA: TGTGCCATCAGTAACCGACGGGATACGCAGTATTTT. It encodes CAISNRRDTQYF. The rearrangement joins TRBV10-3 to TRBJ2-3; unclear D gene. The CDR3 has 12 residues. Per the germline V gene, CDR1 is ENHRY and CDR2 is SYGVKD. Trimming stripped 5 bases from V and 6 bases from J, with 9 bases between.

This clonotype was picked up a small number of times. The chain uses TRBV11-2 and TRBJ2-3; TRBD2 might be the D (5 bases). Trimming cost V 5 bases and J 2 bases, with 11 bases left between them. Germline lookup yields CDR1 SGHAT and CDR2 FQNNGV. The CDR3 loop spans 14 amino acids. The CDR3 loop is CASSARLNTDTQYF. For the CDR3, the DNA is TGTGCCAGCAGCGCCCGACTAAACACAGATACGCAGTATTTT.

The genes are TRBV12-3 or TRBV12-4 and TRBJ2-1; possibly TRBD1 for D (6 bases). Trimming removed 3 bases at V and 3 bases at J, with 15 bases between. This CDR3 is built from 16 residues. CDR3 DNA: TGTGCCAGCAGTTTTAGTGGGGGCGATAACTACAATGAGCAGTTCTTC. Its protein product is CASSFSGGDNYNEQFF.

The J gene is TRBJ2-5, the V gene TRBV7-2; 8 nucleotides match TRBD2. J gave up 5 bases and V 1 base, and 12 bases lay outside the gene matches. CDR1 and CDR2 from the germline V gene are SGHTA and FQGNSA. CDR3 length equals 17 residues. The DNA of the CDR3 is TGTGCCAGCAGCTTAGGTCTTTCGGGGGGGCCTCTGGAGACCCAGTACTTC. Protein sequence: CASSLGLSGGPLETQYF. Full variable domain (remainder filled in from reference TRBV7-2 and TRBJ2-5): GAGVSQSPSNKVTEKGKDVELRCDPISGHTALYWYRQSLGQGLEFLIYFQGNSAPDKSGLPSDRFSAERTGGSVSTLTIQRTQQEDSAVYLCASSLGLSGGPLETQYFGPGTRLLVL.

This clonotype appeared a few times. The rearrangement links TRBV29-1 to TRBJ1-1, with 7 bases aligning to TRBD1. CDR3 length: 18 residues. The germline CDR1 and CDR2 sequences are SQVTM and ANQGSEA. V gave up 0 bases and J gave up 0 bases; unmatched junction bases: 13. CDR3 in DNA: TGCAGCGTTGAAGATCTAGGTGTGGACAGGACAATGAACACTGAAGCTTTCTTT. Translating gives CSVEDLGVDRTMNTEAFF.

V is TRBV19 and J is TRBJ2-5; TRBD1 is a possible D gene (5 bases). Germline V gene lookup returns CDR1 LNHDA and CDR2 SQIVND (reference sequence). This CDR3 region has 14 residues. V was shortened by 3 bases and J by 4 bases, with 12 bases between the two germline ends. The chain's CDR3 is CASSILQGGETQYF. Written as DNA, the CDR3 is TGTGCCAGTAGTATCCTCCAGGGCGGAGAGACCCAGTACTTC. Based on the CDR3 plus reference TRBV19 and TRBJ2-5, the full variable domain is DGGITQSPKYLFRKEGQNVTLSCEQNLNHDAMYWYRQDPGQGLRLIYYSQIVNDFQKGDIAEGYSVSREKKESFPLTVTSAQKNPTAFYLCASSILQGGETQYFGPGTRLLVL.

This clonotype was found a few times. This chain uses TRBV12-3 or TRBV12-4 with TRBJ1-5; a weak D match, TRBD1 (5 bases). V shed 6 bases and J shed 6 bases, with 18 bases lying between them. The CDR3 covers 15 residues. The CDR3 spells CASSRDSRFSQPQHF. For the CDR3, the DNA is TGTGCCAGCAGCCGCGACAGCCGGTTCAGTCAGCCCCAGCATTTT.

The V and J genes are TRBV7-2 and TRBJ1-5; 7 nucleotides line up with TRBD1. The CDR3 runs 15 residues. The germline V gene encodes CDR1 SGHTA and CDR2 FQGNSA. V lost 4 bases and J lost 1; bases outside the gene matches: 4. DNA for the CDR3: TGTGCCAGCAGCTACACAGGGGCCAGCAATCAGCCCCAGCATTTT. Protein: CASSYTGASNQPQHF.

This clonotype was detected many times. This chain joins TRBV5-6 and TRBJ2-7, with D possibly TRBD2 on 5 matching bases. This CDR3 contains 18 residues. Trimming pared 1 base from V and 3 bases from J, leaving 23 bases between. The germline CDR1 and CDR2 sequences are SGHDT and YYEEEE. This chain's CDR3 is CASSLNRVLRRQDYEQYF. DNA of the CDR3: TGTGCCAGCAGCTTGAATAGGGTCCTCCGGAGGCAAGACTACGAGCAGTACTTC. The full variable domain, completed using reference TRBV5-6 and TRBJ2-7, is DAGVTQSPTHLIKTRGQQVTLRCSPKSGHDTVSWYQQALGQGPQFIFQYYEEEERQRGNFPDRFSGHQFPNYSSELNVNALLLGDSALYLCASSLNRVLRRQDYEQYFGPGTRLTVT.

This clonotype was seen more than once but under ten times. V gene TRBV19 combines with J gene TRBJ1-5; the D is unclear. V lost 4 bases to trimming and J lost 2 bases, with 12 bases between them. Germline V gene data show CDR1 as LNHDA and CDR2 as SQIVND (reference sequence). This CDR3 is 15 amino acids long. The CDR3 is CASSTLSMRNQPQHF. The CDR3 DNA sequence: TGTGCCAGTAGTACCCTTTCTATGCGCAATCAGCCCCAGCATTTT.

This clonotype was detected only a few times. The gene calls are TRBV2 and TRBJ1-1; no clear D gene. Per the germline V gene, CDR1 is SNHLY and CDR2 is FYNNEI. Between the trimmed V and J ends, which lost 10 bases and 5 bases, there was a span of 23 bases. The CDR3 totals 15 residues. The CDR3 loop is CATFGLGRRWTEAFF. CDR3 sequence (DNA): TGTGCCACCTTCGGTTTGGGCAGGCGATGGACTGAAGCTTTCTTT.

In this sample, this clonotype turned up a few times. This chain links TRBV4-3 with TRBJ2-1, with unresolved D. From germline, CDR1 is LGHNA and CDR2 YSLEER. V lost 0 bases, J lost 0 bases, and 12 bases lay in between. CDR3 length equals 17 residues. In nucleotides, the CDR3 is TGCGCCAGCAGCCAAGACGTAGCTATGAGCTCCTACAATGAGCAGTTCTTC. It yields the protein CASSQDVAMSSYNEQFF.

The J gene is TRBJ1-1, the V gene TRBV27, with 10 bases matching TRBD1. The CDR3 consists of 16 residues. Germline-derived CDR1 and CDR2 are MNHEY and SMNVEV (reference sequence). V shed 2 bases, J shed 1 base, and the junction held 4 bases outside the gene matches. Written as DNA, the CDR3 is TGTGCCAGCAGTTTAACGGGACAGGGGCCGAACACTGAAGCTTTCTTT. Translation gives CASSLTGQGPNTEAFF.

V and J are TRBV7-2 and TRBJ2-5, with D uncertain. Germline V CDR1 and CDR2: SGHTA, FQGNSA. The CDR3 covers 13 residues. V was pared by 0 bases and J by 10 bases, with 12 bases between. Here the CDR3 reads CASSLAQSGYQYF. Written as DNA, the CDR3 is TGTGCCAGCAGCTTAGCCCAATCTGGATACCAGTACTTC.

This clonotype has only a few counts. This rearrangement joins TRBV28 to TRBJ1-1, with a weak D call TRBD1 (5 bases). The CDR3 covers 16 residues. Per the germline V gene, CDR1 is MDHEN and CDR2 is SYDVKM. V gave up 6 bases and J gave up 7 bases, with 24 bases separating them. The CDR3 bases are TGTGCCAGCAGGCCCAAGGGTGGACGGGGGACCGTTGAAGCTTTCTTT. This translates into CASRPKGGRGTVEAFF. Variable domain in full (rest from reference TRBV28 and TRBJ1-1): DVKVTQSSRYLVKRTGEKVFLECVQDMDHENMFWYRQDPGLGLRLIYFSYDVKMKEKGDIPEGYSVSREKKERFSLILESASTNQTSMYLCASRPKGGRGTVEAFFGQGTRLTVV.

This clonotype was recorded a few times. The chain has TRBV12-3 or TRBV12-4 and TRBJ2-7; 8 bases fit TRBD2. V trimming: 5 bases; J trimming: 4 bases; junction bases outside the gene matches: 7. CDR3 length equals 14 residues. The CDR3, as DNA: TGTGCCAGCAGTCCACCGGGACTAGGGTACGAGCAGTACTTC. It encodes CASSPPGLGYEQYF.

In its sample, this clonotype was seen a few times. The genes are TRBV20-1 and TRBJ2-7, with 13 bases identical to TRBD2. Germline V lookup: CDR1 DFQATT, CDR2 SNEGSKA (reference sequence). This CDR3 region has 13 residues. The CDR3 DNA sequence: TGCAGCATAGGGACTAGCGGGACCTACGAGCAGTACTTC. Translating gives CSIGTSGTYEQYF.

This clonotype has a single count. This chain uses TRBV3-1 with TRBJ2-7, with a possible D match to TRBD1 (6 bases). Germline V gene sequence: CDR1 LGHDT, CDR2 YNNKEL (reference sequence). The CDR3 loop spans 13 amino acids. Trimming pared 6 bases from V and 7 bases from J, leaving 16 bases between. CDR3 nucleotides: TGTGCCAGCAGTGTGGACAGAACCCTTGAGCAGTACTTC. This encodes CASSVDRTLEQYF.

This clonotype was detected a few times. This chain links TRBV29-1 with TRBJ2-1; D is undetermined. Germline CDR1 reads SQVTM; CDR2 reads ANQGSEA. This CDR3 comprises 14 residues. CDR3 loop: CSSFGWNSYNEQFF. The DNA of the CDR3 is TGCAGTTCTTTCGGCTGGAACTCCTACAATGAGCAGTTCTTC.

This clonotype showed up just a few times. V and J are TRBV6-1 and TRBJ2-1, with 8 bases matching TRBD2. V lost 4 bases, J lost 7 bases, and 12 bases stayed unmatched. The CDR3 length is 16 residues. Germline CDR1 MNHNS, CDR2 SASEGT. CDR3 DNA: TGTGCCAGCAGTGGAGGACTAGCCCAAATGAAGAATGAGCAGTTCTTC. Protein sequence: CASSGGLAQMKNEQFF.